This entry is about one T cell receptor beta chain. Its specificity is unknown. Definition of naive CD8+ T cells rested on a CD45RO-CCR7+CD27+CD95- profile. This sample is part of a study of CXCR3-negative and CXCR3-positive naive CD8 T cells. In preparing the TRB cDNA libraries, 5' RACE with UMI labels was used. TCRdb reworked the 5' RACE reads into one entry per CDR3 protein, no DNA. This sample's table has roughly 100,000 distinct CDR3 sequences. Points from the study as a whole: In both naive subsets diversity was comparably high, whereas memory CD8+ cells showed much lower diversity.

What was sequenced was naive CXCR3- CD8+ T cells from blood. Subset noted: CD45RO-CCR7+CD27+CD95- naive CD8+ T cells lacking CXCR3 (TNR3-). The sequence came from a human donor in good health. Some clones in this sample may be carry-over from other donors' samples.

The CDR3 here is CASSFSGTGVGDGYTF. The chain links TRBV12-3 or TRBV12-4 to TRBJ1-2; as DNA is missing, the TRBD1 call by TCRdb cannot be tested. The CDR3 runs 16 residues.